The 31 T cell receptor beta chains below come from one sample, sequenced in a study of T-cell reconstitution after alpha-beta-depleted transplantation in children. Researchers prepared the TCRbeta library using unique molecular identifiers, the study reports. Using its own MiXCR run on the PCR reads, TCRdb lists one record per CDR3 protein. The table records around 700,000 distinct CDR3 sequences, approximately 14% of them present only once. Specimen: PBMCs, collected before TCRalphabeta/CD19-depleted stem cell transplant. The receptors come from a girl aged 2 to 10 with congenital amegakaryocytic thrombocytopenia, due to receive a stem cell transplant.

The chain links TRBV11-2 to TRBJ2-6; D is ambiguous. Germline V gene lookup returns CDR1 SGHAT and CDR2 FQNNGV. V lost 4 bases and J lost 0, with 16 bases in between. CDR3 length: 18 amino acids. The CDR3 here is CASSSSLIRLSGANVLTF. CDR3 coding DNA: TGTGCCAGCAGCTCCTCTCTGATCCGTCTCTCTGGGGCCAACGTCCTGACTTTC.

This clonotype has a count of ten or more. The V call is TRBV7-2, the J call TRBJ2-1; 8 nucleotides line up with TRBD2. The CDR3 is 17 residues long. The J segment lost 0 bases and the V segment lost 3 bases, leaving 7 bases of the junction unmatched. Germline V gene sequence: CDR1 SGHTA, CDR2 FQGNSA. CDR3 sequence reads: CASSFRGSGSSYNEQFF. As DNA, the CDR3 is TGTGCCAGCAGCTTTAGGGGGAGCGGGAGCTCCTACAATGAGCAGTTCTTC.

This clonotype has just a few counts. The chain carries TRBV11-2 and TRBJ2-7; 8 nucleotides align to TRBD1. The germline V gene has CDR1 SGHAT and CDR2 FQNNGV. Trimming at V came to 5 bases and at J to 6 bases, leaving 12 bases not matched to a gene. The CDR3 runs 15 residues. DNA of the CDR3: TGTGCCAGCAGCCTCTGGACAGGGCGGTTTCTCGAGCAGTACTTC. Translation: CASSLWTGRFLEQYF.

This clonotype has more than one count but fewer than ten. The rearrangement joins TRBV7-9 to TRBJ2-1; the D is unclear. V was cut by 5 bases and J by 5 bases, with 19 bases left in between. The CDR3 extends over 16 amino acids. From germline, CDR1 is SEHNR and CDR2 FQNEAQ (reference sequence). CDR3: CASSQSVLLGDNEQFF. CDR3 DNA sequence: TGTGCCAGCAGCCAATCCGTGTTACTGGGCGACAATGAGCAGTTCTTC.

This clonotype was picked up a small number of times. V is TRBV20-1 and J is TRBJ2-1; 10 bases match TRBD2. CDR1 is DFQATT and CDR2 is SNEGSKA in the germline V gene (reference sequence). The junction had 11 bases not matched to a gene; V was cut back by 3 bases and J by 9 bases. This CDR3 spans 15 amino acids. Here the CDR3 reads CSARVAPAGGSEQFF. Written as DNA, the CDR3 is TGCAGTGCTAGGGTCGCGCCAGCGGGAGGGAGTGAGCAGTTCTTC.

This clonotype has just a few counts. One end of the junction varies from germline; a read error may be responsible. This CDR3 reads CASSLFQLPLF. The CDR3 DNA is TGTGCCAGCAGTCTTTTTCAACTCCCGCTCTTC. The rearrangement uses TRBV12-3 or TRBV12-4 and TRBJ2-1; D not resolved. CDR3 size: 11 residues.

This clonotype has a handful of counts. The rearrangement links TRBV7-8 to TRBJ2-3, with D uncertain. Trimming took off 4 bases at V and 4 bases at J, with 9 bases between the two ends. Germline V gives CDR1 SGHVS, CDR2 FQNEAQ. The CDR3 covers 13 residues. DNA for the CDR3: TGTGCCAGCAGCTATGGTCGAGCAGATACGCAGTATTTT. The encoded protein is CASSYGRADTQYF.

This clonotype has at least ten counts. This chain uses TRBV5-1 with TRBJ2-7; 10 bases are a match to TRBD2. The junction had 12 bases not matched to a gene; V was cut back by 5 bases and J by 7 bases. The CDR3 covers 15 residues. Germline V gene lookup returns CDR1 SGHRS and CDR2 YFSETQ. The CDR3 spells CASSFNGLAEPEQYF. The CDR3 region has the DNA TGCGCCAGCAGTTTTAACGGACTAGCGGAGCCAGAGCAGTACTTC.

This clonotype was seen more than once but under ten times. This chain uses TRBV5-1 with TRBJ2-1; 7 bases map to TRBD2. Germline CDR1 is SGHRS and CDR2 is YFSETQ. The CDR3 sequence is 15 residues long. V dropped 0 bases and J dropped 5; count of bases not matched to a gene: 5. The CDR3 DNA reads as TGCGCCAGCAGCTTGGATGGGGAGGGGAACAATGAGCAGTTCTTC. Amino acid sequence: CASSLDGEGNNEQFF.

The chain links TRBV12-3 or TRBV12-4 to TRBJ2-4, with D unclear. The CDR3 runs 11 residues. V lost 8 bases, J lost 4 bases, and 6 bases lay in between. The CDR3 region is CASCLKNIQYF. For the CDR3, the DNA is TGTGCCAGCTGCTTGAAAAACATTCAGTACTTC.

This clonotype has only a few counts. The J gene is TRBJ2-7, the V gene TRBV28; 9 bases map to TRBD2. This CDR3 has 16 amino acids. Germline lookup yields CDR1 MDHEN and CDR2 SYDVKM. The junction had 14 bases not matched to a gene; V was cut back by 5 bases and J by 6 bases. The CDR3 is CASSHSPGLAFFEQYF. The CDR3 coding sequence is TGTGCCAGCAGTCATTCCCCGGGACTAGCTTTCTTCGAGCAGTACTTC.

The chain couples TRBV6-5 to TRBJ2-1; no clear D gene. V was pared by 4 bases and J by 4 bases, with 11 bases between. Germline loops: CDR1 MNHEY, CDR2 SVGAGI. The CDR3 spans 14 residues. CDR3 in amino acids: CASSFSQPYNEQFF. In DNA form, the CDR3 reads TGTGCCAGCAGTTTTAGCCAGCCTTACAATGAGCAGTTCTTC.

The table lists this clonotype with a count of one. The V call is TRBV20-1, the J call TRBJ2-2; D is unclear. This CDR3 has 13 amino acids. Germline lookup yields CDR1 DFQATT and CDR2 SNEGSKA (reference sequence). V was clipped by 6 bases and J by 5 bases, with 13 bases between them. CDR3 sequence reads: CSAELTGTGELFF. DNA for the CDR3: TGCAGTGCCGAACTTACCGGGACCGGGGAGCTGTTTTTT.

This clonotype has a count of ten or more. J is TRBJ2-3 and V is TRBV28; 7 bases are shared with TRBD1. The germline gives CDR1 MDHEN, CDR2 SYDVKM. V shed 3 bases, J shed 4 bases, and the junction held 19 bases outside the gene matches. This CDR3 contains 19 residues. CDR3 loop: CASSLPPYSRQGISDTQYF. CDR3 sequence (DNA): TGTGCCAGCAGTTTGCCACCATATTCTCGACAGGGTATTTCAGATACGCAGTATTTT.

The table lists this clonotype with a few counts. The CDR3 here is CASRGETSGNGEQFF. The CDR3 DNA reads TGTGCCAGTAGGGGGGAGACTAGCGGGAATGGTGAGCAGTTCTTC. The chain employs TRBV19 and TRBJ2-1, with 11 bases identical to TRBD2. V lost 6 bases to trimming and J lost 9 bases; unmatched junction nucleotides: 10. The germline V gene encodes CDR1 LNHDA and CDR2 SQIVND (reference sequence). The CDR3 has 15 amino acids. The whole variable domain, filled in from reference TRBV19 and TRBJ2-1, reads DGGITQSPKYLFRKEGQNVTLSCEQNLNHDAMYWYRQDPGQGLRLIYYSQIVNDFQKGDIAEGYSVSREKKESFPLTVTSAQKNPTAFYLCASRGETSGNGEQFFGPGTRLTVL.

This clonotype was recorded at least ten times. V gene TRBV5-1 combines with J gene TRBJ2-7; TRBD2 might be the D (5 bases). The length of the CDR3 is 15 residues. Germline lookup yields CDR1 SGHRS and CDR2 YFSETQ. V lost 0 bases, J lost 2 bases, and 12 bases lay in between. CDR3 bases: TGCGCCAGCAGCTTGGGTAACGGGAAGACCTACGAGCAGTACTTC. Translating gives CASSLGNGKTYEQYF. Complete variable domain (other parts from reference TRBV5-1 and TRBJ2-7): KAGVTQTPRYLIKTRGQQVTLSCSPISGHRSVSWYQQTPGQGLQFLFEYFSETQRNKGNFPGRFSGRQFSNSRSEMNVSTLELGDSALYLCASSLGNGKTYEQYFGPGTRLTVT.

The gene calls are TRBV5-1 and TRBJ2-7; 12 nucleotides line up with TRBD1. CDR1 is SGHRS and CDR2 is YFSETQ in the germline V gene. CDR3 length equals 15 residues. J lost 6 bases, V lost 3 bases, and 7 bases had no gene match. The CDR3 bases are TGCGCCAGCAGCTCGATGGGACAGGGGGCGCTCGAGCAGTACTTC. Protein: CASSSMGQGALEQYF.

Ten or more counts support this clonotype. Relative to the germline gene, one junction end is altered; a read error may explain this. The rearrangement joins TRBV12-3 or TRBV12-4 to TRBJ2-7; tentatively, D is TRBD1 (6 bases). There are 12 residues in the CDR3. This CDR3 reads CASSPDSYEQYF. CDR3 coding DNA: TGCGCCAGCAGCCCGGACAGCTACGAGCAGTACTTC.

In its sample, this clonotype was seen a few times. The chain employs TRBV5-1 and TRBJ2-2, with TRBD2 identical over 11 bases. V trimming: 4 bases; J trimming: 3 bases; junction bases outside the gene matches: 2. Germline CDR1 is SGHRS and CDR2 is YFSETQ. This CDR3 comprises 15 residues. The CDR3 protein is CASSKGLADTGELFF. CDR3 sequence (DNA): TGCGCCAGCAGCAAGGGACTAGCGGACACCGGGGAGCTGTTTTTT.

The CDR3 protein is CASSQDWDTGELFF. The CDR3 nucleotides read TGTGCCAGCAGCCAGGACTGGGACACCGGGGAGCTGTTTTTT. The V and J genes are TRBV14 and TRBJ2-2; possible D gene TRBD2, 5 bases. Trimming took off 3 bases at V and 3 bases at J, with 8 bases between the two ends. CDR3 length: 14 residues. The germline V gene has CDR1 SGHDN and CDR2 FVKESK.

The rearrangement joins TRBV19 to TRBJ1-5; 7 bases match TRBD1. The CDR3 has 13 amino acids. CDR1 and CDR2 from the germline V gene are LNHDA and SQIVND (reference sequence). V lost 11 bases to trimming and J lost 3 bases; unmatched junction nucleotides: 7. CDR3 in DNA: TGTGCCTGTCGACAGGGTGACAATCAGCCCCAGCATTTT. It codes for CACRQGDNQPQHF.

This chain joins TRBV20-1 and TRBJ1-3; D not resolved. With 1 base removed from V and 4 bases from J, the gap between germline ends came to 11 bases. CDR3 length: 14 amino acids. Per germline, CDR1 DFQATT and CDR2 SNEGSKA (reference sequence). CDR3 in amino acids: CSARVSRSGNTIYF. The CDR3 region has the DNA TGCAGTGCTAGAGTGTCGAGGTCCGGAAACACCATATATTTT.

The sample holds many counts of this clonotype. The J gene is TRBJ2-1, the V gene TRBV12-3 or TRBV12-4; D tentatively reads TRBD1 or TRBD2 (5 bases each). The CDR3 is made up of 13 amino acids. V shed 6 bases and J shed 5 bases, with 11 bases lying between them. The CDR3 DNA reads as TGTGCCAGCAGGGAGGCAGGGAACAATGAGCAGTTCTTC. Its protein product is CASREAGNNEQFF.

This clonotype has a handful of counts. This chain connects TRBV5-1 to TRBJ2-7, with 12 nucleotides matching TRBD2. V lost 1 base to trimming and J lost 4 bases; unmatched junction nucleotides: 6. CDR1 is SGHRS and CDR2 is YFSETQ in the germline V gene. The CDR3 sequence is 16 residues long. The CDR3 nucleotides are TGCGCCAGCAGCTTGTTTTCCGGGACTAGCGGGTACGAGCAGTACTTC. Translated, it gives CASSLFSGTSGYEQYF.

This clonotype was detected ten times or more. The chain is built from TRBV29-1 and TRBJ2-3, with TRBD2 matching over 11 bases. This CDR3 spans 15 amino acids. Germline CDR1 and CDR2: SQVTM and ANQGSEA. V was pared by 7 bases and J by 2 bases, with 8 bases of the junction left unmatched. The CDR3 region has the DNA TGCAGCGGGGGGACTAGCGGAACTATCACAGATACGCAGTATTTT. Its translation is CSGGTSGTITDTQYF.

This clonotype was recorded a few times. The chain is built from TRBV12-3 or TRBV12-4 and TRBJ2-3; D may be TRBD1 or TRBD2 (5 bases each). This CDR3 has 16 amino acids. V lost 7 bases to trimming and J lost 5 bases, with 22 bases between them. This CDR3 reads CASTPPTVARGDTQYF. CDR3 nucleotide sequence: TGTGCCAGCACCCCTCCGACAGTCGCACGGGGAGATACGCAGTATTTT.

This clonotype came up a few times. This chain connects TRBV10-3 to TRBJ2-5; D may match TRBD1 or TRBD2 (6 bases each). V gave up 3 bases and J gave up 5 bases, with 16 bases separating them. The CDR3 is made up of 15 amino acids. Germline V lookup: CDR1 ENHRY, CDR2 SYGVKD. This CDR3 is CAISDTGGLRETQYF. The CDR3 DNA sequence: TGTGCCATCAGTGACACCGGGGGCCTTAGGGAGACCCAGTACTTC.

This clonotype was counted many times. This chain links TRBV20-1 with TRBJ2-5; D gene unclear. The CDR3 runs 14 residues. V lost 0 bases and J 0 bases, leaving 8 bases between the germline ends. Germline values: CDR1 DFQATT, CDR2 SNEGSKA (reference sequence). The chain's CDR3 is CSARDRRYQETQYF. CDR3 DNA: TGCAGTGCTAGAGACCGACGTTACCAAGAGACCCAGTACTTC.

This clonotype has just a few counts. The rearrangement links TRBV5-1 to TRBJ2-3; D is unresolved. V gave up 2 bases and J gave up 4 bases, with 11 bases separating them. CDR1 is SGHRS and CDR2 is YFSETQ in the germline V gene. The CDR3 length is 14 residues. This CDR3 reads CASSFASGADTQYF. The CDR3 nucleotides read TGCGCCAGCAGCTTTGCGAGTGGGGCAGATACGCAGTATTTT.

This clonotype occurred a few times. The V gene is TRBV10-3, the J gene TRBJ2-2, with D tentatively TRBD1 (5 bases). Between the trimmed V and J ends, which lost 7 bases and 1 base, there was a span of 25 bases. Germline assignment: CDR1 ENHRY and CDR2 SYGVKD. The CDR3 is 19 residues long. CDR3: CAITDFEGVDQVNTGELFF. The DNA for the CDR3 is TGTGCCATCACCGATTTCGAAGGGGTTGACCAAGTGAACACCGGGGAGCTGTTTTTT.

As concerns this clonotype: One base away lies a much larger clone, so this may be a sequencing read error. CDR3 sequence reads: CAIGAILSGSPTEQFF. The CDR3 DNA is TGTGCCATCGGCGCTATCCTTAGCGGGAGCCCCACTGAGCAGTTCTTC. This chain connects TRBV10-3 to TRBJ2-1; 9 bases line up with TRBD2. In germline, CDR1 is ENHRY, CDR2 SYGVKD. V was pared by 8 bases and J by 9 bases, with 17 bases of the junction left unmatched. The CDR3 runs to 16 residues.